This entry is about one TCR beta chain. Its antigen is not known. The PCR employed 60 Vbeta primers together with 13 Jbeta primers. Generated by immunoSEQ multiplex PCR, the TCRdb table keeps only in-frame clones and is missing some. The data hold approximately 85,000 clones, with 80% observed a single time. J lost 7 bases, V lost 1 base, and 9 bases had no gene match. The length of the CDR3 is 15 residues. Germline V CDR1 and CDR2: SGHDT, YYEEEE. This specimen belongs to a study of cytomegalovirus exposure and HLA in healthy donors. Study findings and constraints: Cytomegalovirus status, reportedly, was diagnosed with high specificity and sensitivity by the classifier. Per a prior analysis, the majority of TCR beta V segments were productive roughly 90% or roughly 30% of the time.

The sample taken for sequencing was PBMCs. This sequence originates from a woman between 50 and 59 years old in good health and CMV-seropositive. The chain couples TRBV5-6 to TRBJ2-7, with 9 bases that match TRBD2. The CDR3 reads CASSLSRGRASEQYV. CDR3 in DNA: TGTGCCAGCAGCTTGTCGCGCGGGAGGGCGAGTGAGCAGTACGTC.